Given below is one TCR beta chain in context. Which antigen it targets is not known. Base qualities are not provided; no much larger clone lies one nucleotide away. In Seattle, one collaborating source enrolled patients while the infection was active and tracked those patients longitudinally over the course of disease. Whole blood was collected in K2EDTA tubes by collaborating institutions according to the institutions' own protocols. For TCRbeta analysis, collaborator samples were shipped as frozen whole blood, as isolated PBMCs, or as DNA extracted from either sample type. V drops 8 bases and J drops 4 bases, leaving 17 bases in between. Per the germline V gene, KGHSH is the CDR1 and LQKENI is the CDR2. From the cysteine through the phenylalanine, the CDR3 covers 15 amino acids. The sequence is cut down to CDR3 DNA, 45 bases in frame from base 1. This specimen belongs to a study of blood T cell repertoires in COVID-19 (dated by TCRdb to 2018 to 2020). Some background on the complete study: The collaborator samples originated in the United States, Italy and Spain and spanned the acute and convalescent phases of COVID-19. Sample metadata almost always included a de-identified subject ID, COVID-19 status, age in years and sex. The material from the prospective study consisted of cDNA or gDNA derived from T cells, B-cell-depleted T cells, or PBMCs. A freely available public database, intended as a resource for researchers studying the immune response to SARS-CoV-2, is where the repertoires were released. The samples were drawn from the first 160 participants of the ongoing ImmuneRACE study and from more than 1,000 subjects provided by 6 global collaborators. Where available, HLA class I and class II types were taken from metadata supplied by the sample provider and were not determined by assay-based typing. Subjects who had been exposed to COVID-19, were actively infected with it, or had recovered from it provided the deeply sampled blood TCRbeta repertoires that made up the dataset. Summary of the overall study and its limitations: The amount of clinical and demographic metadata varied by source and participant and was provided uncurated.

The immunoSEQ Assay, a bias-controlled multiplex PCR, was used to amplify TCRbeta CDR3 regions from genomic DNA. Per the authors' processing: The number of nucleated cells in each sample was estimated from the amplification of reference gene primers within the assay. To quantify the absolute abundance of each unique TCRbeta CDR3 rearrangement, sequence reads were collapsed and filtered. Productive Simpson clonality was computed per sample as the square root of Simpson's diversity index over productive rearrangements. TCRdb took over this immuneACCESS table, retaining in-frame rearrangements with V and J assigned. Such tables are incomplete; in checked studies, under half of the missing clones stem from an unresolved V gene, and the remainder is unexplained. Clone size and V and J calls were adopted from that table, with D and trimming inferred from the DNA. In all, the sample holds about 530,000 clones, and 85% to 90% of those were seen once. The ten largest clones take up 7.5% to 9.5% of the sample.

This chain is built from TRBV18 and TRBJ2-2, and perhaps TRBD2 as D gene, on 7 matching bases. Sample: peripheral blood. The TCR originated in a woman in her fifties or sixties with COVID-19, enrolled during active disease. The nucleotides read TGTGCCAGCGGCGGGGGCCGGGGACGCACCGGGGAGCTGTTTTTT. Its protein is CASGGGRGRTGELFF.